Following are 19 T cell receptor beta chains from one sample sequenced in a study of cytomegalovirus exposure and HLA in healthy donors. A multiplex PCR was run with 60 Vbeta primers and 13 Jbeta primers. Assay used: immunoSEQ multiplex PCR; TCRdb lists only in-frame clones, some missing. The repertoire holds 150,000 to 200,000 clones, with around 68% as singletons. Source material: PBMCs. The receptors here all came from a man younger than 45 in good health and CMV-seropositive.

In its sample, this clone was seen a few times. A read error likely explains this, since a far larger clone differs by one base. The identical CDR3 is also encoded by other nucleotide sequences in the sample. The rearrangement links TRBV4-2 to TRBJ2-2; a weak D match, TRBD2 (5 bases). Germline CDR1 and CDR2: LGHNA and YNFKEQ. CDR3 length: 17 residues. CDR3 sequence (DNA): TGTGCCAGTAGCCAAGATGCCCCGGGGAGTTACACCGGGGAGCTGTTTTTT. It codes for CASSQDAPGSYTGELFF.

V usage is TRBV28 and J usage is TRBJ1-4, with 8 bases aligning to TRBD1. In germline, CDR1 is MDHEN, CDR2 SYDVKM. The CDR3 extends over 14 amino acids. V was clipped by 11 bases and J by 7 bases; unmatched bases: 12. The CDR3 region is CAGNRQGRGEKLFF. Written as DNA, the CDR3 is TGTGCCGGAAATAGACAGGGGCGGGGTGAAAAACTGTTTTTT.

This clone came up a few times. The chain couples TRBV6-1 to TRBJ2-7, with D hard to call. The germline gives CDR1 MNHNS, CDR2 SASEGT. CDR3 length equals 13 residues. V lost 2 bases, J lost 6 bases, and 11 bases lay in between. DNA for the CDR3: TGTGCCAGCAGTGAACCAATCCGCGGCGAGCAGTACTTC. This codes for CASSEPIRGEQYF.

This sequence joins TRBV13 and TRBJ2-5, with D tentatively TRBD2 (5 bases). CDR1 and CDR2 from the germline V gene are PRHDT and FYEKMQ (reference sequence). V lost 0 bases to trimming and J lost 4 bases, with 12 bases between them. The CDR3 length is 15 residues. CDR3 sequence (DNA): TGTGCCAGCAGCTTAGGCGGGAAGGGTGGAGAGACCCAGTACTTC. Amino acid sequence: CASSLGGKGGETQYF. Full variable domain (remainder filled in from reference TRBV13 and TRBJ2-5): AAGVIQSPRHLIKEKRETATLKCYPIPRHDTVYWYQQGPGQDPQFLISFYEKMQSDKGSIPDRFSAQQFSDYHSELNMSSLELGDSALYFCASSLGGKGGETQYFGPGTRLLVL.

V gene TRBV5-5 combines with J gene TRBJ2-7; D may be TRBD2 (6 bases). The germline CDR1 and CDR2 sequences are SGHKS and YYEKEE (reference sequence). The CDR3 loop spans 15 amino acids. Trimming removed 6 bases from V and 6 bases from J, with 22 bases in between. The CDR3, as DNA: TGTGCCAGCAATGAACGCCGGGGAGGAGGCCCCGAGCAGTACTTC. It yields the protein CASNERRGGGPEQYF.

V is TRBV19 and J is TRBJ1-2; possible D gene TRBD1, 5 bases. V lost 6 bases to trimming and J lost 2 bases, with 28 bases between them. The CDR3 runs to 19 residues. The germline CDR1 and CDR2 sequences are LNHDA and SQIVND (reference sequence). CDR3 nucleotide sequence: TGTGCCAGTAGCCGTATAGGACAAGGGCAGGGTATACGCAACTATGGCTACACCTTC. Residues: CASSRIGQGQGIRNYGYTF. The full variable domain, completed using reference TRBV19 and TRBJ1-2, is DGGITQSPKYLFRKEGQNVTLSCEQNLNHDAMYWYRQDPGQGLRLIYYSQIVNDFQKGDIAEGYSVSREKKESFPLTVTSAQKNPTAFYLCASSRIGQGQGIRNYGYTFGSGTRLTVV.

The V gene is TRBV6-1, the J gene TRBJ1-2; D perhaps matches TRBD1 (6 bases). Between the trimmed V and J ends, which lost 5 bases and 0 bases, there was a span of 13 bases. The CDR3 loop spans 15 amino acids. Per the germline V gene, CDR1 is MNHNS and CDR2 is SASEGT. The CDR3 sequence is CASSSQGTANYGYTF. The CDR3 nucleotides read TGTGCCAGCAGTTCACAGGGCACAGCTAACTATGGCTACACCTTC.

This clone turned up a few times. The chain has TRBV7-3 and TRBJ2-4, with TRBD1 matching 7 bases. Germline V CDR1 and CDR2: SGHTA, FQGTGA. Losses at the gene ends were 4 bases for V and 7 bases for J; bases not matched to a gene: 19. This CDR3 contains 18 residues. The CDR3 here is CASSSINPQTGQNNIQYF. The CDR3 region has the DNA TGTGCCAGCAGCTCAATCAACCCACAGACAGGGCAGAATAACATTCAGTACTTC.

This clone was counted a single time. This sequence joins TRBV29-1 and TRBJ1-1; no definite D call. This CDR3 has 11 amino acids. Germline V gene sequence: CDR1 SQVTM, CDR2 ANQGSEA. Trimming took 1 base from V and 3 from J, leaving 3 bases between them. CDR3 sequence (DNA): TGCAGCGTTGAAGGAGACACTGAAGCTTTCTTT. Its translation: CSVEGDTEAFF.

The chain carries TRBV9 and TRBJ1-6; D gene uncertain. Per the germline V gene, CDR1 is SGDLS and CDR2 is YYNGEE. The CDR3 length is 15 residues. The germline V and J ends were trimmed by 0 bases and 5 bases, with 9 bases remaining between them. The CDR3 bases are TGTGCCAGCAGCGTAGTGGGCGGGGATAATTCACCCCTCCACTTT. Residues: CASSVVGGDNSPLHF.

This clone was observed a single time. The chain is built from TRBV9 and TRBJ2-7; TRBD2 matches at 12 bases. The CDR3 sequence is 16 residues long. Germline CDR1 SGDLS, CDR2 YYNGEE. V shed 0 bases and J 5 bases; nucleotides not matched to a gene: 6. The CDR3 sequence: CASSVGTSGRLDEQYF. CDR3 in DNA: TGTGCCAGCAGCGTAGGCACTAGCGGGAGGTTAGACGAGCAGTACTTC. The full variable domain, rest sourced from reference TRBV9 and TRBJ2-7, is DSGVTQTPKHLITATGQRVTLRCSPRSGDLSVYWYQQSLDQGLQFLIQYYNGEERAKGNILERFSAQQFPDLHSELNLSSLELGDSALYFCASSVGTSGRLDEQYFGPGTRLTVT.

The V gene is TRBV10-3, the J gene TRBJ2-1; unclear D gene. V shed 6 bases and J shed 10 bases, with 10 bases lying between them. The CDR3 is 11 amino acids. Germline values: CDR1 ENHRY, CDR2 SYGVKD. DNA for the CDR3: TGTGCCATCAGGAATCTAGGAGAGCAGTTCTTC. This translates into CAIRNLGEQFF.

V is TRBV7-9 and J is TRBJ1-2, with no clear D. The CDR3 runs 13 residues. Looked up from germline, CDR1 is SEHNR and CDR2 is FQNEAQ (reference sequence). V was trimmed by 5 bases and J by 5 bases, leaving 12 bases between them. The CDR3 region has the DNA TGTGCCAGCAGCGGTGCGATACCGTATGGCTACACCTTC. This sequence encodes CASSGAIPYGYTF.

This chain uses TRBV18 with TRBJ2-5; D possibly corresponds to TRBD1 (5 bases). Trimming cost V 2 bases and J 5 bases, with 12 bases left between them. The CDR3 has 14 residues. The germline V gene has CDR1 KGHSH and CDR2 LQKENI. The CDR3 bases are TGTGCCAGCTCACCAGGCAGGGCGGAGGAGACCCAGTACTTC. It encodes CASSPGRAEETQYF.

The rearrangement links TRBV30 to TRBJ2-5, with D uncertain. Germline assignment: CDR1 GTSNPN and CDR2 SVGIG (reference sequence). CDR3 length equals 12 residues. CDR3 residues: CALIGSQETQYF. CDR3 DNA: TGTGCTTTGATTGGCAGCCAAGAGACCCAGTACTTC. Supplemented by reference TRBV30 and TRBJ2-5, the full variable domain reads SQTIHQWPATLVQPVGSPLSLECTVEGTSNPNLYWYRQAAGRGLQLLFYSVGIGQISSEVPQNLSASRPQDRQFILSSKKLLLSDSGFYLCALIGSQETQYFGPGTRLLVL.

This clone showed up just a few times. The J gene is TRBJ2-1, the V gene TRBV14; tentative D call: TRBD1 (5 bases). Trimming stripped 2 bases from V and 5 bases from J, with 31 bases between. Germline V gene data show CDR1 as SGHDN and CDR2 as FVKESK. The CDR3 has 21 residues. For the CDR3, the DNA is TGTGCCAGCAGCCAAACTATGACAGCCAGCCCCGGATTTTTGGCCCACAATGAGCAGTTCTTC. This codes for CASSQTMTASPGFLAHNEQFF. The full variable domain, with the rest looked up from reference TRBV14 and TRBJ2-1, is EAGVTQFPSHSVIEKGQTVTLRCDPISGHDNLYWYRRVMGKEIKFLLHFVKESKQDESGMPNNRFLAERTGGTYSTLKVQPAELEDSGVYFCASSQTMTASPGFLAHNEQFFGPGTRLTVL.

This clone was detected a few times. The V call is TRBV28, the J call TRBJ2-1; 7 bases are a match to TRBD2. The V gene's germline CDR1 is MDHEN and CDR2 SYDVKM. The length of the CDR3 is 19 residues. V lost 5 bases to trimming and J lost 4 bases; unmatched junction nucleotides: 20. CDR3 amino acids: CASSPAWGREERGYNEQFF. CDR3 nucleotide sequence: TGTGCCAGCAGTCCCGCGTGGGGCAGGGAAGAGCGGGGATACAATGAGCAGTTCTTC.

The V and J genes are TRBV27 and TRBJ2-6, with 7 bases identical to TRBD1. Germline V CDR1 and CDR2: MNHEY, SMNVEV (reference sequence). The length of the CDR3 is 16 residues. V gave up 5 bases and J gave up 1 base; unmatched junction bases: 5. The CDR3 sequence is CASSTRQGSGANVLTF. The DNA for the CDR3 is TGTGCCAGCAGTACCCGACAGGGTTCTGGGGCCAACGTCCTGACTTTC.

A few counts support this clone. The V call is TRBV9, the J call TRBJ2-1, with D maybe TRBD2 (5 bases). This CDR3 has 14 residues. The V gene lost 0 bases and the J gene lost 6 bases, with 10 bases spanning the gap. CDR1 is SGDLS and CDR2 is YYNGEE in the germline V gene. The CDR3 DNA sequence: TGTGCCAGCAGCGTAGGTCTAGCTACCAATGAGCAGTTCTTC. It yields the protein CASSVGLATNEQFF. Full variable domain (remainder filled in from reference TRBV9 and TRBJ2-1): DSGVTQTPKHLITATGQRVTLRCSPRSGDLSVYWYQQSLDQGLQFLIQYYNGEERAKGNILERFSAQQFPDLHSELNLSSLELGDSALYFCASSVGLATNEQFFGPGTRLTVL.